The clone carrying this TCR beta chain was counted ten times or more. Its antigen remains unidentified. This entry belongs to a study of T cell repertoires in cytomegalovirus infection. Across the study: A matching HLA type, together with CMV infection, was signaled by public TCR beta signatures.

Overall study results and limits: HLA-C-restricted CMV clonotypes gave the most frequent clonotype in two of eight donors.

Germline V CDR1 and CDR2: MNHEY, SMNVEV (reference sequence). CDR3 size: 19 residues. After removal of 1 base from V and 1 base from J, the junction contained 16 bases not matched to a gene. TCRdb re-derived calls from the reads in MiXCR, one entry per CDR3 protein. Among 650,000 to 900,000 distinct CDR3 sequences, around a third were seen once, and the ten largest hold over 10%. The chain carries TRBV27 and TRBJ2-7; TRBD1 matches at 7 bases. The material sequenced was cultured CD8+ T cells from PBMCs, taken from culture after CMV antigen stimulation. The clonotype originates from a human donor in good health (CMV status not recorded). Some clones in this sample may be carry-over from other donors' samples. As DNA, the CDR3 is TGTGCCAGCAGTTTATTGGCACCGTCGGGACAGTGGGTTTCCTACGAGCAGTACTTC. It yields the protein CASSLLAPSGQWVSYEQYF.